This T cell receptor beta chain was found in a study of blood T cell repertoires in COVID-19. Across the whole study: Specimens from acute and convalescent COVID-19 originated in the United States, Italy and Spain. From T cells, B-cell-depleted T cells, or PBMCs came the material, which was cDNA or gDNA.

The table lists this clone with a count of one. As handled by the study authors: By means of reference gene primer amplification, nucleated cell counts were estimated. Generated by immunoSEQ multiplex PCR, the TCRdb table keeps only in-frame clones and is missing some. V and J calls and clone size are as listed in that table; D and trimming were resolved from the DNA. The table shows tens of thousands of clones, with over 80% occurring only once. V lost 1 base and J 2 bases, leaving 11 bases between the germline ends. Germline-derived CDR1 and CDR2 are SGHNT and YYREEE (reference sequence). The CDR3 covers 15 residues.

This rearrangement joins TRBV5-4 to TRBJ2-3; a weak D match, TRBD1 (6 bases). The source is a human donor in a cohort sampled during active COVID-19. Sequenced material: peripheral blood. CDR3 in DNA: TGTGCCAGCAGCTTGTCCCCAGGGGACACAGATACGCAGTATTTT. It codes for CASSLSPGDTDTQYF.